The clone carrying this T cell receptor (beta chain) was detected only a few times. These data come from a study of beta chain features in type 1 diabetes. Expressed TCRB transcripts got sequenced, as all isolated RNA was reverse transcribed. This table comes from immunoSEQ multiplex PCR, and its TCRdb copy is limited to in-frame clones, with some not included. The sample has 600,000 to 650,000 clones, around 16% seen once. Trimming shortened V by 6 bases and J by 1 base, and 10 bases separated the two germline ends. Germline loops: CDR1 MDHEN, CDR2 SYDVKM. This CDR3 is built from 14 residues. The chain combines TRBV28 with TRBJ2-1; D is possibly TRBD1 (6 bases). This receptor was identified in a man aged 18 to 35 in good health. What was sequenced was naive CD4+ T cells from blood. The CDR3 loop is CASRNRASYNEQFF. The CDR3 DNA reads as TGTGCCAGCAGGAACAGGGCTTCCTACAATGAGCAGTTCTTC.